Below, 32 T cell receptor beta chains from the same sample are listed, as sequenced in a study of blood T cell repertoires in COVID-19. Sequencing used immunoSEQ multiplex PCR; TCRdb keeps in-frame clones, though not all of them. In the table there are roughly 290,000 clones, about 86% of which are singletons. The specimen was peripheral blood. The receptors shown here come from a woman in her 30s who had recovered from COVID-19.

This chain links TRBV7-8 with TRBJ2-2, with 7 bases aligning to TRBD1. The CDR3 runs to 17 residues. V dropped 3 bases and J dropped 0; count of bases not matched to a gene: 7. Germline CDR1 and CDR2: SGHVS and FQNEAQ. The CDR3 DNA reads as TGTGCCAGCAGCTTCCATAGACAGGGAACGAACACCGGGGAGCTGTTTTTT. Its protein product is CASSFHRQGTNTGELFF.

This sequence joins TRBV30 and TRBJ1-1; a possible D gene is TRBD1 (5 bases). This CDR3 is 14 amino acids long. Trimming pared 0 bases from V and 5 bases from J, leaving 13 bases between. CDR1 is GTSNPN and CDR2 is SVGIG in the germline V gene (reference sequence). The CDR3 loop is CAWSVQDLGTEAFF. The DNA for the CDR3 is TGTGCCTGGAGTGTACAGGACCTTGGGACTGAAGCTTTCTTT.

The V and J genes are TRBV9 and TRBJ2-1; tentatively, D is TRBD2 (6 bases). Trimming shortened V by 4 bases and J by 7 bases, and 9 bases separated the two germline ends. The CDR3 length is 12 residues. CDR1 is SGDLS and CDR2 is YYNGEE in the germline V gene. The CDR3 loop reads CASSFSGNEQFF. The CDR3 coding sequence is TGTGCCAGCAGCTTTAGCGGAAATGAGCAGTTCTTC.

V and J are TRBV28 and TRBJ1-6; 11 bases line up with TRBD1. Per germline, CDR1 MDHEN and CDR2 SYDVKM. The CDR3 is made up of 19 amino acids. V shed 3 bases, J shed 3 bases, and the junction held 10 bases outside the gene matches. CDR3 residues: CASSFMGTGGVVYNSPLHF. CDR3 bases: TGTGCCAGCAGTTTCATGGGGACAGGGGGAGTCGTCTATAATTCACCCCTCCACTTT. Based on the CDR3 plus reference TRBV28 and TRBJ1-6, the full variable domain is DVKVTQSSRYLVKRTGEKVFLECVQDMDHENMFWYRQDPGLGLRLIYFSYDVKMKEKGDIPEGYSVSREKKERFSLILESASTNQTSMYLCASSFMGTGGVVYNSPLHFGNGTRLTVT.

The chain uses TRBV18 and TRBJ1-2; D is uncertain. Deletions cut 3 bases from V and 0 bases from J, with 8 bases between. Looked up from germline, CDR1 is KGHSH and CDR2 is LQKENI. This CDR3 comprises 14 residues. In DNA form, the CDR3 reads TGTGCCAGCTCACCCGGCGGGACTAACTATGGCTACACCTTC. This codes for CASSPGGTNYGYTF.

The chain carries TRBV9 and TRBJ2-6, with TRBD1 identical over 12 bases. This CDR3 contains 19 residues. CDR1 SGDLS and CDR2 YYNGEE come from the germline V gene. Trimming took 2 bases from V and 1 from J; bases not matched to a gene: 7. In DNA form, the CDR3 reads TGTGCCAGCAGCGTGTGGCCGGGACAGGGGGCTTCTGGGGCCAACGTCCTGACTTTC. Amino acids: CASSVWPGQGASGANVLTF. The variable domain in full, with the rest retrieved from reference TRBV9 and TRBJ2-6, is DSGVTQTPKHLITATGQRVTLRCSPRSGDLSVYWYQQSLDQGLQFLIQYYNGEERAKGNILERFSAQQFPDLHSELNLSSLELGDSALYFCASSVWPGQGASGANVLTFGAGSRLTVL.

The chain employs TRBV27 and TRBJ2-5, with a tentative D call TRBD1 (6 bases). Trimming left V 2 bases short and J 2 bases short, with 18 bases between. Germline values: CDR1 MNHEY, CDR2 SMNVEV (reference sequence). The CDR3 sequence is 17 residues long. CDR3 in amino acids: CASSLAVNRVGQETQYF. As DNA, the CDR3 is TGTGCCAGCAGTTTAGCGGTAAACAGGGTGGGGCAAGAGACCCAGTACTTC.

The CDR3 DNA sequence: TGTGCCAGCAGTCAACGAGCCGGGACAGGGTGGAACACCATATATTTT. It encodes CASSQRAGTGWNTIYF. The rearrangement links TRBV6-6 to TRBJ1-3; 9 bases line up with TRBD1. V shed 5 bases and J 7 bases; nucleotides not matched to a gene: 12. Germline loops: CDR1 MNHNY, CDR2 SVGAGI (reference sequence). The CDR3 has 16 amino acids.

This clone came up a few times. The sample holds other DNA sequences that translate to the same CDR3. This sequence joins TRBV28 and TRBJ2-2, with D uncertain. CDR1 and CDR2 (germline): MDHEN, SYDVKM. With 5 bases removed from V and 4 bases from J, the gap between germline ends came to 5 bases. CDR3 length: 12 residues. The CDR3 loop is CASSTPTGELFF. In nucleotides, the CDR3 is TGTGCCAGCAGTACACCCACCGGGGAGCTGTTTTTT.

This clone showed up just a few times. The CDR3 loop is CASSQDFGGAYEQYF. CDR3 DNA: TGTGCCAGCAGCCAAGATTTTGGCGGGGCCTACGAGCAGTACTTC. The chain employs TRBV4-2 and TRBJ2-7; TRBD2 is a possible D gene (6 bases). Germline loops: CDR1 LGHNA, CDR2 YNFKEQ. Deletions cut 0 bases from V and 2 bases from J, with 11 bases between. This CDR3 has 15 amino acids.

The gene calls are TRBV7-2 and TRBJ2-2; D is undetermined. Trimming shortened V by 1 base and J by 6 bases, and 15 bases separated the two germline ends. From germline, CDR1 is SGHTA and CDR2 FQGNSA. The CDR3 runs to 16 residues. The CDR3 sequence: CASSLVPVVSPGELFF. The CDR3 DNA reads as TGTGCCAGCAGCTTAGTGCCCGTAGTTAGCCCCGGGGAGCTGTTTTTT.

The chain carries TRBV4-3 and TRBJ2-3, with TRBD2 identical over 7 bases. The J segment lost 3 bases and the V segment lost 1 base, leaving 10 bases of the junction unmatched. CDR3 length: 17 amino acids. The germline V gene encodes CDR1 LGHNA and CDR2 YSLEER. The chain's CDR3 is CASSQGFVGGRTDTQYF. The CDR3 DNA reads TGCGCCAGCAGCCAAGGTTTCGTGGGAGGGCGGACAGATACGCAGTATTTT.

The gene calls are TRBV19 and TRBJ1-5, with a weak D call TRBD1 (6 bases). The CDR3 length is 16 residues. Germline assignment: CDR1 LNHDA and CDR2 SQIVND (reference sequence). V lost 6 bases and J lost 0, with 15 bases in between. This CDR3 is CASRGGAVYSNQPQHF. As DNA, the CDR3 is TGTGCCAGTAGAGGGGGGGCAGTTTATAGCAATCAGCCCCAGCATTTT. Combining the CDR3 with reference TRBV19 and TRBJ1-5 gives the whole variable domain DGGITQSPKYLFRKEGQNVTLSCEQNLNHDAMYWYRQDPGQGLRLIYYSQIVNDFQKGDIAEGYSVSREKKESFPLTVTSAQKNPTAFYLCASRGGAVYSNQPQHFGDGTRLSIL.

Concerning this clone: One end of the junction fails to match germline, which may point to a read error. The genes are TRBV3-1 (or the pseudogene TRBV3-2) and TRBJ2-7; 7 bases match TRBD1. CDR1 LGHDT and CDR2 YNNKEL come from the germline V gene (reference sequence). The CDR3 extends over 11 amino acids. In nucleotides, the CDR3 is TGTGCCAGCAGCCCAGGGGAAGGGACAGTGTTC. Protein product: CASSPGEGTVF.

This chain links TRBV24-1 with TRBJ2-2; 7 positions agree with TRBD1. In germline, CDR1 is KGHDR, CDR2 SFDVKD. The CDR3 runs 17 residues. V shed 1 base, J shed 7 bases, and the junction held 11 bases outside the gene matches. The CDR3, as DNA: TGTGCCACCAGTGATTTTGTTCCAGGGGGTGCGCGCGGGGAGCTGTTTTTT. Amino acids: CATSDFVPGGARGELFF.

The gene calls are TRBV7-9 and TRBJ1-5; D may be TRBD1 (5 bases). CDR1 and CDR2 from the germline V gene are SEHNR and FQNEAQ (reference sequence). The V end was cut by 0 bases, the J end by 6 bases, with 9 bases between. The CDR3 is 14 residues long. The CDR3 nucleotides are TGTGCCAGCAGCTTAGCCAGGGTTAGTCAGCCCCAGCATTTT. Its translation: CASSLARVSQPQHF.

V gene TRBV2 combines with J gene TRBJ1-4; 9 bases are shared with TRBD1. CDR3 length equals 16 residues. V lost 8 bases and J lost 6; bases outside the gene matches: 13. The germline CDR1 and CDR2 sequences are SNHLY and FYNNEI. CDR3 amino acids: CASRTGDGYTDEKLFF. DNA for the CDR3: TGTGCCAGCCGGACAGGGGACGGTTATACGGATGAAAAACTGTTTTTT.

The V and J genes are TRBV19 and TRBJ2-7; D might be TRBD1 (6 bases). The CDR3 has 14 amino acids. The V end lost 1 base, the J end lost 3 bases, and 10 bases lay between the germline ends. CDR1 and CDR2 (germline): LNHDA, SQIVND (reference sequence). The CDR3 region is CASSIGGGRYEQYF. In DNA, the CDR3 is TGTGCCAGTAGTATAGGTGGGGGCCGCTACGAGCAGTACTTC.

V and J are TRBV10-2 and TRBJ1-5; D is ambiguous. The V end was cut by 9 bases, the J end by 6 bases, with 15 bases between. CDR3 length: 13 amino acids. CDR1 and CDR2 (germline): WSHSY, SAAADI. CDR3 region: CASSLSVGQPQHF. The DNA for the CDR3 is TGCGCCAGTAGTCTTTCTGTCGGTCAGCCCCAGCATTTT.

This sequence joins TRBV7-2 and TRBJ2-5; the D gene is possibly TRBD1 (6 bases). V lost 4 bases, J lost 4 bases, and 16 bases lay in between. CDR3 length: 15 amino acids. The germline CDR1 and CDR2 sequences are SGHTA and FQGNSA. The CDR3 sequence: CASSSSSGGGETQYF. Written as DNA, the CDR3 is TGTGCCAGCAGCTCTAGTAGTGGGGGCGGAGAGACCCAGTACTTC.

This clone was found once. In the same sample, other DNA sequences code for this CDR3. J is TRBJ2-5 and V is TRBV5-1; 14 bases line up with TRBD2. Looked up from germline, CDR1 is SGHRS and CDR2 is YFSETQ. This CDR3 has 15 residues. V gave up 3 bases and J gave up 5 bases; unmatched junction bases: 3. CDR3 coding DNA: TGCGCCAGCAGCTCGGGGACTAGCGGGAGTGAGACCCAGTACTTC. It codes for CASSSGTSGSETQYF.

This clone has a handful of counts. Other nucleotide sequences from this sample produce the same CDR3. V is TRBV27 and J is TRBJ2-5; 12 bases align to TRBD1. Germline V CDR1 and CDR2: MNHEY, SMNVEV (reference sequence). This CDR3 contains 15 residues. V dropped 5 bases and J dropped 5; count of bases not matched to a gene: 6. In DNA form, the CDR3 reads TGTGCCAGCAGTCACCGGGACAGGGGGCGCGAGACCCAGTACTTC. Its translation: CASSHRDRGRETQYF.

The genes are TRBV7-9 and TRBJ1-2; no clear D gene. The CDR3 covers 12 residues. CDR1 is SEHNR and CDR2 is FQNEAQ in the germline V gene (reference sequence). Deletions cut 5 bases from V and 7 bases from J, with 11 bases between. The CDR3 region has the DNA TGTGCCAGCAGCCCCGGGAGCCGTGGCTACACCTTC. It specifies CASSPGSRGYTF.

J is TRBJ2-4 and V is TRBV29-1, with 7 bases fitting TRBD2. V lost 0 bases to trimming and J lost 7 bases; unmatched junction nucleotides: 9. Germline loops: CDR1 SQVTM, CDR2 ANQGSEA. CDR3 size: 15 residues. CDR3 DNA sequence: TGCAGCGTTGAAGATATCTGGACTAGGGGTAACATTCAGTACTTC. Translated, it gives CSVEDIWTRGNIQYF.

Comments on this clone: A clone one base away is much larger, so this may be a read error. The chain is built from TRBV2 and TRBJ2-3, with 7 bases matching TRBD2. The V and J ends lost 4 bases and 0 bases, in that order; junction bases with no gene match: 1. The CDR3 has 14 amino acids. Per germline, CDR1 SNHLY and CDR2 FYNNEI. As DNA, the CDR3 is TGTGCCAGCAGTGCTAGCGGAAGCACAGATACGCAGTATTTT. Protein: CASSASGSTDTQYF.

The chain is built from TRBV7-2 and TRBJ2-7; tentatively, D is TRBD2 (5 bases). The germline CDR1 and CDR2 sequences are SGHTA and FQGNSA. This CDR3 region has 14 residues. V shed 1 base and J shed 6 bases, with 13 bases lying between them. CDR3 nucleotide sequence: TGTGCCAGCAGCTTAGACCCCACCGGAGGCGAGCAGTACTTC. Residues: CASSLDPTGGEQYF. Based on the CDR3 plus reference TRBV7-2 and TRBJ2-7, the full variable domain is GAGVSQSPSNKVTEKGKDVELRCDPISGHTALYWYRQSLGQGLEFLIYFQGNSAPDKSGLPSDRFSAERTGGSVSTLTIQRTQQEDSAVYLCASSLDPTGGEQYFGPGTRLTVT.

The chain links TRBV19 to TRBJ1-2; D might be TRBD1 (6 bases). The V end lost 5 bases, the J end lost 8 bases, and 12 bases lay between the germline ends. The CDR3 consists of 12 residues. The germline V gene has CDR1 LNHDA and CDR2 SQIVND (reference sequence). CDR3 nucleotide sequence: TGTGCCAGTAGTCAGGACAGAATAGGCTACACCTTC. Translation gives CASSQDRIGYTF.

The rearrangement joins TRBV4-3 to TRBJ1-5, with D possibly being TRBD1 (6 bases). This CDR3 is built from 13 residues. The V gene lost 0 bases and the J gene lost 6 bases, with 6 bases spanning the gap. Germline values: CDR1 LGHNA, CDR2 YSLEER. The CDR3 DNA sequence: TGCGCCAGCAGCCAAGACAGGGGTCAGCCCCAGCATTTT. It codes for CASSQDRGQPQHF.

J is TRBJ1-1 and V is TRBV7-6, with D possibly matching TRBD1 (5 bases). Germline-derived CDR1 and CDR2 are SGHVS and FNYEAQ. Trimming took 3 bases from V and 4 from J, leaving 15 bases between them. The CDR3 runs to 15 residues. The CDR3 DNA follows: TGTGCCAGCAGCTTGGGGGAGGTAACGATCACTGAAGCTTTCTTT. It specifies CASSLGEVTITEAFF. Combining the CDR3 with reference TRBV7-6 and TRBJ1-1 gives the whole variable domain GAGVSQSPRYKVTKRGQDVALRCDPISGHVSLYWYRQALGQGPEFLTYFNYEAQQDKSGLPNDRFSAERPEGSISTLTIQRTEQRDSAMYRCASSLGEVTITEAFFGQGTRLTVV.

The sample holds one count of this clone. At one of its ends the junction is not consistent with the germline gene, which may arise from a read error. The chain combines TRBV7-7 with TRBJ2-7; D may be TRBD1 (6 bases). This CDR3 comprises 12 residues. Germline CDR1 reads SSHAT; CDR2 reads FNYEAQ (reference sequence). This CDR3 is CASSQTGIEQYF. The CDR3 DNA reads as TGTGCTAGCAGCCAGACAGGCATTGAGCAGTACTTC. Drawing the rest from reference TRBV7-7 and TRBJ2-7, the complete variable domain is GAGVSQSPRYKVTKRGQDVTLRCDPISSHATLYWYQQALGQGPEFLTYFNYEAQPDKSGLPSDRFSAERPEGSISTLTIQRTEQRDSAMYRCASSQTGIEQYFGPGTRLTVT.

The chain employs TRBV4-1 and TRBJ2-1; perhaps TRBD2 as D (6 bases). The CDR3 extends over 16 amino acids. Germline V gene data show CDR1 as MGHRA and CDR2 as YSYEKL. The V end lost 0 bases, the J end lost 6 bases, and 15 bases lay between the germline ends. The CDR3 spells CASSQDPGVQVNEQFF. The DNA of the CDR3 is TGCGCCAGCAGCCAAGATCCGGGGGTACAGGTCAATGAGCAGTTCTTC.

This clone was observed a single time. The V and J genes are TRBV28 and TRBJ1-4; D is undetermined. The length of the CDR3 is 12 residues. Per germline, CDR1 MDHEN and CDR2 SYDVKM. Trimming took 5 bases from V and 8 from J, leaving 9 bases between them. The CDR3 region is CASSRTGEKLFF. The CDR3, as DNA: TGTGCCAGCAGTCGGACGGGGGAAAAACTGTTTTTT.